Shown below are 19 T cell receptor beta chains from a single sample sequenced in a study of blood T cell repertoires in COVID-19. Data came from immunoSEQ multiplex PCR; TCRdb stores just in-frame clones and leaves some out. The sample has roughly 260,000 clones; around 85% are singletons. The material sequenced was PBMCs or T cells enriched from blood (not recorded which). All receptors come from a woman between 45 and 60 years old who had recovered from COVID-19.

CDR3 DNA: TGCGCCAGCAGCCGAGCGACCCCGGGACAGGGAAACCAGCCCCAGCATTTT. It yields the protein CASSRATPGQGNQPQHF. This rearrangement joins TRBV4-1 to TRBJ1-5; TRBD1 agrees at 9 bases. J was trimmed by 7 bases and V by 4 bases; bases with no gene match: 14. This CDR3 is built from 17 residues. Germline V gene lookup returns CDR1 MGHRA and CDR2 YSYEKL.

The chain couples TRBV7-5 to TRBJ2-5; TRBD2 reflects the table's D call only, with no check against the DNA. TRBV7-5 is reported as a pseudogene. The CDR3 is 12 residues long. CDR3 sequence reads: CARKTSAETQYF. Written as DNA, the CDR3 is TGTGCCAGAAAGACTAGTGCAGAGACCCAGTACTTC.

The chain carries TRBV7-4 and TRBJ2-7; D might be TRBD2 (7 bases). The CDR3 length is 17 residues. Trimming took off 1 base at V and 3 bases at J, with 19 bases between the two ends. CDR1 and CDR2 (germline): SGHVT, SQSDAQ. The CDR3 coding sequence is TGTGCCAGCAGCTTAGACAAGTGGAAGGGGGGGCTCTACGAGCAGTACTTC. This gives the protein CASSLDKWKGGLYEQYF.

CDR3 bases: TGTGCCAGCAGTGACCGGACAGGGGTTGAGACCCAGTACTTC. It translates to CASSDRTGVETQYF. This sequence joins TRBV2 and TRBJ2-5, with TRBD1 matching over 9 bases. Trimming removed 3 bases from V and 5 bases from J; junction bases left unmatched: 4. CDR3 length: 14 amino acids. In germline, CDR1 is SNHLY, CDR2 FYNNEI.

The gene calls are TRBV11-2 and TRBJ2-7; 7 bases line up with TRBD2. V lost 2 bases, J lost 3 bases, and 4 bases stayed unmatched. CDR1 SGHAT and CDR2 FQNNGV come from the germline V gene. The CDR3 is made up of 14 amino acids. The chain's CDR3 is CASSLRGLSYEQYF. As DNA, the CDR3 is TGTGCCAGCAGCTTAAGGGGACTAAGCTACGAGCAGTACTTC.

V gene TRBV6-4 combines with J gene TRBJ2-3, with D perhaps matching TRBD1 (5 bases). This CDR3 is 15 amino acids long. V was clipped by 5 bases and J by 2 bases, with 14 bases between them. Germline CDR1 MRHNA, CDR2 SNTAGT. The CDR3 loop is CASSLGQNPTDTQYF. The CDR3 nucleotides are TGTGCCAGCAGTTTGGGGCAGAACCCCACAGATACGCAGTATTTT.

The chain's CDR3 is CAISATGSLNQPQHF. For the CDR3, the DNA is TGTGCCATCAGTGCGACAGGGTCCCTCAATCAGCCCCAGCATTTT. This chain joins TRBV10-3 and TRBJ1-5, with 7 bases lining up with TRBD1. This CDR3 spans 15 amino acids. J was trimmed by 3 bases and V by 4 bases; bases with no gene match: 6. Germline CDR1 reads ENHRY; CDR2 reads SYGVKD.

This CDR3 reads CASSPLAGGNTQYF. The CDR3 region has the DNA TGTGCCAGCAGTCCACTAGCGGGAGGTAATACGCAGTATTTT. V usage is TRBV9 and J usage is TRBJ2-3; 12 nucleotides align to TRBD2. The CDR3 sequence is 14 residues long. V trimming: 5 bases; J trimming: 7 bases; junction bases outside the gene matches: 5. Germline CDR1 and CDR2: SGDLS and YYNGEE.

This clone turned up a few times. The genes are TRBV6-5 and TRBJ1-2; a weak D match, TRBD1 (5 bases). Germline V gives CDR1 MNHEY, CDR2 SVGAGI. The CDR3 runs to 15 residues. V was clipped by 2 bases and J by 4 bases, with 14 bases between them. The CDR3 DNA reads TGTGCCAGCAGTTACGGGGCGGCAGCGGGCTATGGCTACACCTTC. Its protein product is CASSYGAAAGYGYTF.

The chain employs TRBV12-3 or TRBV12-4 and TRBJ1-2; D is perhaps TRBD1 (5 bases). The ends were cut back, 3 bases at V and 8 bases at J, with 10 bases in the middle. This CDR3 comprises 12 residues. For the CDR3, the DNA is TGTGCCAGCAGTTTGGGGGGATTAGGCTACACCTTC. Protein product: CASSLGGLGYTF.

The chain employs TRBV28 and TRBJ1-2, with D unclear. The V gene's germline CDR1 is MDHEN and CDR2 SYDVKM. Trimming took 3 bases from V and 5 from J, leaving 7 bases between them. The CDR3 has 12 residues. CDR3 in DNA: TGTGCCAGCAGTTTCAAGCCATATGGCTACACCTTC. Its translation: CASSFKPYGYTF.

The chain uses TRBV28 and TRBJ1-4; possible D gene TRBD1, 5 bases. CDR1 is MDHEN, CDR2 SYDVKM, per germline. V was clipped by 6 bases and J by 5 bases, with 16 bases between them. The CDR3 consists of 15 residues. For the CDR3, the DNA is TGTGCCAGCAGCAACGCAGGGTGGGGAAATGAAAAACTGTTTTTT. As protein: CASSNAGWGNEKLFF.

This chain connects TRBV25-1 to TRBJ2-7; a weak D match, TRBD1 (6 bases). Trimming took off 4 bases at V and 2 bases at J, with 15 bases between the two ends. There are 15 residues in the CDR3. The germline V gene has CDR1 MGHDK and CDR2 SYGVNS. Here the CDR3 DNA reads TGTGCCAGCAGTGGGGGGCGCGGAACCACCTACGAGCAGTACTTC. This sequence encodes CASSGGRGTTYEQYF.

The CDR3 loop is CASSLAMGTGGRMTEAFF. The CDR3 DNA is TGTGCCAGCAGCTTAGCTATGGGAACAGGGGGGCGAATGACTGAAGCTTTCTTT. This chain links TRBV7-6 with TRBJ1-1; 8 bases agree with TRBD1. Germline CDR1 reads SGHVS; CDR2 reads FNYEAQ. V dropped 0 bases and J dropped 5; count of bases not matched to a gene: 14. This CDR3 region has 18 residues.

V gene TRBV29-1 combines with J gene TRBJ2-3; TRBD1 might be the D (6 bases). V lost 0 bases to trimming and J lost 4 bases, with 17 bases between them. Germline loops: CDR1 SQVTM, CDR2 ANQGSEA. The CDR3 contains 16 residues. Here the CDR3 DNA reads TGCAGCGTTGAAGATGTGATACAGGGAGTATCAGATACGCAGTATTTT. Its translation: CSVEDVIQGVSDTQYF.

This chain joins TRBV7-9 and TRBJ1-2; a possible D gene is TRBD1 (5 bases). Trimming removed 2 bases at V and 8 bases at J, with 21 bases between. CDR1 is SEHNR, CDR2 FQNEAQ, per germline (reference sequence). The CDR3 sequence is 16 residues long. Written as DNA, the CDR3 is TGTGCCAGCAGCTTATTGTGGGGCAGCCTACAACTAGGCTACACCTTC. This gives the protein CASSLLWGSLQLGYTF.

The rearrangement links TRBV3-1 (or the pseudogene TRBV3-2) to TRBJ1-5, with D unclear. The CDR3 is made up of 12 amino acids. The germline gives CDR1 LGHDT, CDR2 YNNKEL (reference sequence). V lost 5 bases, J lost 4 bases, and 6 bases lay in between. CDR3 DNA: TGTGCCAGCAGCTTGCGTAATCAGCCCCAGCATTTT. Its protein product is CASSLRNQPQHF.

The DNA for the CDR3 is TGTGCCAGCAGCGTAGGAACAGGGAATGGCTACACCTTC. It is translated as CASSVGTGNGYTF. The rearrangement links TRBV9 to TRBJ1-2; possible D gene TRBD1, 6 bases. The CDR3 totals 13 residues. V was shortened by 0 bases and J by 6 bases, with 9 bases between the two germline ends. The V gene's germline CDR1 is SGDLS and CDR2 YYNGEE.

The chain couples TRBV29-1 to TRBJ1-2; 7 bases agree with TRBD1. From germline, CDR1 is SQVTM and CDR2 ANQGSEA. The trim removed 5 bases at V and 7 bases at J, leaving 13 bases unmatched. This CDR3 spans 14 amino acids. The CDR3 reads CSVSPGQFKGGYTF. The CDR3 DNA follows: TGCAGCGTTTCCCCGGGACAGTTCAAGGGTGGCTACACCTTC. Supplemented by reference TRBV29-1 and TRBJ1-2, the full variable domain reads SAVISQKPSRDICQRGTSLTIQCQVDSQVTMMFWYRQQPGQSLTLIATANQGSEATYESGFVIDKFPISRPNLTFSTLTVSNMSPEDSSIYLCSVSPGQFKGGYTFGSGTRLTVV.